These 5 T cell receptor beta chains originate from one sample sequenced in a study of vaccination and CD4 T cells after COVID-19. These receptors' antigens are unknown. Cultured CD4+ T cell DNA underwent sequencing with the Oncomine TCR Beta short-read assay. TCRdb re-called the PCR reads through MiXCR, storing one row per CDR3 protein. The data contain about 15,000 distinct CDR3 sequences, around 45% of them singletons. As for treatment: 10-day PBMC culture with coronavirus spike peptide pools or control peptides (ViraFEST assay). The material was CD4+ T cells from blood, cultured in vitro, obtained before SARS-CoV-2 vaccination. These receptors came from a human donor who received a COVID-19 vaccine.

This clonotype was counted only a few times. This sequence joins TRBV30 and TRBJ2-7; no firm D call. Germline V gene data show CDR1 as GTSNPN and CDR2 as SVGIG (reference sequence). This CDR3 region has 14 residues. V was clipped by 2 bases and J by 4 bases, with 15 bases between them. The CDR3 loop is CAWSPRSAGYEQYF. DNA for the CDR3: TGTGCCTGGAGTCCTCGGAGCGCAGGTTACGAGCAGTACTTC.

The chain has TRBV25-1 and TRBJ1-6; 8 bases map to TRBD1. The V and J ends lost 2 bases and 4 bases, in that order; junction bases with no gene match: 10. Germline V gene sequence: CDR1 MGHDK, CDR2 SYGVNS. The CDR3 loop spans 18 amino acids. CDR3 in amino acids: CASSEPGQGIVYNSPLHF. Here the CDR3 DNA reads TGTGCCAGCAGTGAACCTGGACAGGGCATCGTTTATAATTCACCCCTCCACTTT. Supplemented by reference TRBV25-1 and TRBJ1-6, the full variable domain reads EADIYQTPRYLVIGTGKKITLECSQTMGHDKMYWYQQDPGMELHLIHYSYGVNSTEKGDLSSESTVSRIRTEHFPLTLESARPSHTSQYLCASSEPGQGIVYNSPLHFGNGTRLTVT.

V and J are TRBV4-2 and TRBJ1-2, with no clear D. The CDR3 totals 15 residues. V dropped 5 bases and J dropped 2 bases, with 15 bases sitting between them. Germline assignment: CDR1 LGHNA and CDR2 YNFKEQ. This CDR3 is CASSFRPGGNYGYTF. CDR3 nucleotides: TGTGCCAGCAGCTTTCGACCGGGAGGAAACTATGGCTACACCTTC.

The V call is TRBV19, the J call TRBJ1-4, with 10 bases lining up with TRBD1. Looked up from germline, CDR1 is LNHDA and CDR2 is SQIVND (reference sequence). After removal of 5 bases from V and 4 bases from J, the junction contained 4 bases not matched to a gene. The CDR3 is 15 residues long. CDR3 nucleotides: TGTGCCAGTAGTCCACGGACAGGGGGTAATGAAAAACTGTTTTTT. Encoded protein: CASSPRTGGNEKLFF.

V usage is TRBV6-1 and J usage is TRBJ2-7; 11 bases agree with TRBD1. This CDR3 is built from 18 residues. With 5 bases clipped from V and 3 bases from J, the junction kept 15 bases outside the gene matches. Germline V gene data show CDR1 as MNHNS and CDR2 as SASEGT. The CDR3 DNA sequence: TGTGCCAGCAGTCTACGACCCCCGGGACAGGGGGGACTCTACGAGCAGTACTTC. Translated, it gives CASSLRPPGQGGLYEQYF.